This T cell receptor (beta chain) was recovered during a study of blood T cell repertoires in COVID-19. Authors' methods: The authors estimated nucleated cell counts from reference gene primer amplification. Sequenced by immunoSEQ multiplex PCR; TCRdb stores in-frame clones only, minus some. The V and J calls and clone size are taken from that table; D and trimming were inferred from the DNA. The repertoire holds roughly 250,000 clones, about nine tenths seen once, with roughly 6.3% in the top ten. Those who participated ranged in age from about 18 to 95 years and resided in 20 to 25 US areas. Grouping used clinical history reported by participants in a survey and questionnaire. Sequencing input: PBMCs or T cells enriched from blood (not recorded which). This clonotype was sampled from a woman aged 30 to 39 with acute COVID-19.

As DNA, the CDR3 is TGTGCCAGCACCGTGGGCCATTCCCTATCCTCACCCCTCCACTTT. This gives the protein CASTVGHSLSSPLHF. V and J are TRBV2 and TRBJ1-6; D remains ambiguous. The CDR3 is 15 amino acids. Germline V gene lookup returns CDR1 SNHLY and CDR2 FYNNEI. Trimming pared 7 bases from V and 10 bases from J, leaving 20 bases between.